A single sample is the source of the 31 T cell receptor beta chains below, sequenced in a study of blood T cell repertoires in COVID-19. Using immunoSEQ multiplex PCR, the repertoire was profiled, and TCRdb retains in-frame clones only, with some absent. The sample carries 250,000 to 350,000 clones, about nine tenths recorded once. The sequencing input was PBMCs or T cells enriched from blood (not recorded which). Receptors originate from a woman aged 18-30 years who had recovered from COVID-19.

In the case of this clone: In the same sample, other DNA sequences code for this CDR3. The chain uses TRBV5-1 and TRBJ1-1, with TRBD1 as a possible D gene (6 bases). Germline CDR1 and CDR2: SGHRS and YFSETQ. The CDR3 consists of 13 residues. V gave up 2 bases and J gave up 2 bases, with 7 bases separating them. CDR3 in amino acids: CASSFGGNTEAFF. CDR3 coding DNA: TGCGCCAGCAGCTTTGGGGGCAACACTGAAGCTTTCTTT.

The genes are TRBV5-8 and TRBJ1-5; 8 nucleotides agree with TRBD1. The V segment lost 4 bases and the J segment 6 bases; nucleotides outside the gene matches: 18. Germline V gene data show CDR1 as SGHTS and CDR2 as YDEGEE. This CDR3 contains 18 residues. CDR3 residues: CASSPGTGTYLSGQPQHF. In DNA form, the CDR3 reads TGTGCCAGCAGCCCCGGGACAGGAACGTATTTGTCGGGTCAGCCCCAGCATTTT.

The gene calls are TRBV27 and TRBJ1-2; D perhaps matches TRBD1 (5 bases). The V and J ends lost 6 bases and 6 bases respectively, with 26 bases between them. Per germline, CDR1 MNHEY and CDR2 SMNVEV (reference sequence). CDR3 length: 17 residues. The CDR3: CASSPDTGGSFIHGYTF. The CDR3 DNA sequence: TGTGCCAGCAGCCCCGACACCGGGGGATCATTCATTCATGGCTACACCTTC.

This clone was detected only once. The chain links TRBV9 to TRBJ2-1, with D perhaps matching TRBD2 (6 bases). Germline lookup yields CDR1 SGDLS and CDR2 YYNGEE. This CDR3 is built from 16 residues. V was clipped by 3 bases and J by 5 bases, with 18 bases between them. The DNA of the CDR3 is TGTGCCAGCAGCGAGCCCATCAAGGGAGGACACAATGAGCAGTTCTTC. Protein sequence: CASSEPIKGGHNEQFF.

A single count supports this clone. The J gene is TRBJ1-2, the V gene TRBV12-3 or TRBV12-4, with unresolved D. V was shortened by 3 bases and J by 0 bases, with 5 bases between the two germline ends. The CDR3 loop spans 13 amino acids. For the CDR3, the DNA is TGTGCCAGCAGTTTCATCACTAACTATGGCTACACCTTC. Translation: CASSFITNYGYTF.

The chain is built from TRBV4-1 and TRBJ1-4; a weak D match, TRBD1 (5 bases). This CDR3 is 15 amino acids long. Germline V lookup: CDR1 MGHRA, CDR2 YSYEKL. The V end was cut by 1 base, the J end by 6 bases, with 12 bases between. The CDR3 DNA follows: TGCGCCAGCAGCCAAGTGGCAGGGCAATATGAAAAACTGTTTTTT. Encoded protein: CASSQVAGQYEKLFF.

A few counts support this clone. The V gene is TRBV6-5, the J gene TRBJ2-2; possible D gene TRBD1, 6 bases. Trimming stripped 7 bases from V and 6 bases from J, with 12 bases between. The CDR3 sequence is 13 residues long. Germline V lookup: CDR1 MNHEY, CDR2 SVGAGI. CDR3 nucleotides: TGTGCCAGCACAAGGGGGTGGTCCGGGGAGCTGTTTTTT. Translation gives CASTRGWSGELFF.

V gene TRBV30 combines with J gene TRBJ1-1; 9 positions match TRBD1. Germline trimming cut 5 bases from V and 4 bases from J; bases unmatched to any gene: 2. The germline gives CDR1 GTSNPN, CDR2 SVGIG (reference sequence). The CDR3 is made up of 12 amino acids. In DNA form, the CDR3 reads TGTGCCTGGGTGACAGGGGGCACTGAAGCTTTCTTT. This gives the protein CAWVTGGTEAFF.

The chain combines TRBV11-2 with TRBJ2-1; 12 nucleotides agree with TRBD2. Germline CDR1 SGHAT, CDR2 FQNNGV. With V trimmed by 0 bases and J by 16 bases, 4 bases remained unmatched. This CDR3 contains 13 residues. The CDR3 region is CASSLETSGRIFF. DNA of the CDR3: TGTGCCAGCAGCTTAGAAACTAGCGGGAGGATCTTCTTC.

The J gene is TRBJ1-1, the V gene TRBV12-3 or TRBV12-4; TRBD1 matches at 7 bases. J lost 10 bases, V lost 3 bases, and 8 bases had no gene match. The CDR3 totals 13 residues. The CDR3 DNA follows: TGTGCCAGCAGTTTGTTCGGGCAGGGGGGAGCTTTCTTT. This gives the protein CASSLFGQGGAFF.

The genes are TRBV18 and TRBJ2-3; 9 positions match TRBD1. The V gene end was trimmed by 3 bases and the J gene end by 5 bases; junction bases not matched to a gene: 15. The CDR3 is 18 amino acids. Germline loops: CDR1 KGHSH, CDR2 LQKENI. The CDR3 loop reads CASSPNLPGQGFVDTQYF. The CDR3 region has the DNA TGTGCCAGCTCACCGAATCTCCCGGGACAGGGATTTGTAGATACGCAGTATTTT.

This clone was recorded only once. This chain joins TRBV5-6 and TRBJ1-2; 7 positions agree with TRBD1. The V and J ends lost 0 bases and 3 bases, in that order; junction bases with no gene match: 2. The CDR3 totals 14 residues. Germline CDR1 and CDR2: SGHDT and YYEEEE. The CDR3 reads CASSLVRGDYGYTF. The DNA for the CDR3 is TGTGCCAGCAGCTTGGTCAGGGGGGACTATGGCTACACCTTC.

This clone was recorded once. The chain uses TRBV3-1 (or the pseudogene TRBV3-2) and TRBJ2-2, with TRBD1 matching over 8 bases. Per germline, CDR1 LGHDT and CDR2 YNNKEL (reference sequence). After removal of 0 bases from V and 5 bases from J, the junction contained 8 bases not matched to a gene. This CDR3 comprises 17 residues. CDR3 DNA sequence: TGTGCCAGCAGCCAAGATTGGCAACGGACAGGGACCGGGGAGCTGTTTTTT. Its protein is CASSQDWQRTGTGELFF.

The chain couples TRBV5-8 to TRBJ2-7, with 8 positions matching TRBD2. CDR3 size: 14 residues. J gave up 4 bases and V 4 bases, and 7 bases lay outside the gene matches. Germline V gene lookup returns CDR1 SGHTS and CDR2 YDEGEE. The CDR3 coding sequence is TGTGCCAGCAGCCTTCGGACTAGCTCTTACGAGCAGTACTTC. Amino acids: CASSLRTSSYEQYF. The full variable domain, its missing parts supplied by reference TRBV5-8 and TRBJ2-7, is EAGVTQSPTHLIKTRGQQATLRCSPISGHTSVYWYQQALGLGLQFLLWYDEGEERNRGNFPPRFSGRQFPNYSSELNVNALELEDSALYLCASSLRTSSYEQYFGPGTRLTVT.

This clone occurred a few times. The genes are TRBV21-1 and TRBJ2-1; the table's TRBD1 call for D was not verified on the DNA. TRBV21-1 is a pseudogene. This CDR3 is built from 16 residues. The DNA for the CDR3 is TGTGCCAGCAGCGTTCGACCCGGAACAGGGGTTGATGAGCAGTTCTTC. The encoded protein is CASSVRPGTGVDEQFF.

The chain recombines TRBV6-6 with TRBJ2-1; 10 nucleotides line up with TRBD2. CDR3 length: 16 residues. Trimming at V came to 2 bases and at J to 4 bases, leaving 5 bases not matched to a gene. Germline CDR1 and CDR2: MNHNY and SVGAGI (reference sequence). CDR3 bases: TGTGCCAGCAGTTACCCCAAGCGGGAGGGATACAATGAGCAGTTCTTC. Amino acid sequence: CASSYPKREGYNEQFF.

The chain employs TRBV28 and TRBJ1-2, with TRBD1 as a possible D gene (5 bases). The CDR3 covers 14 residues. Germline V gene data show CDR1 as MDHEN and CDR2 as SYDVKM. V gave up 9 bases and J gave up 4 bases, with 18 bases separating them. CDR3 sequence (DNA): TGTGCCAGTCGTGCGACAGTGGAAACCTATGGCTACACCTTC. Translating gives CASRATVETYGYTF.

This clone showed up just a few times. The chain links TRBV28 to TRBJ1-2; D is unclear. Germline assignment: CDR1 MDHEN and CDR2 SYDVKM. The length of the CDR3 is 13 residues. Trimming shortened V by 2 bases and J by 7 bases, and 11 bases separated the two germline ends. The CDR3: CASSLGQSGGYTF. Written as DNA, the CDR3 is TGTGCCAGCAGTTTAGGGCAGTCTGGTGGCTACACCTTC.

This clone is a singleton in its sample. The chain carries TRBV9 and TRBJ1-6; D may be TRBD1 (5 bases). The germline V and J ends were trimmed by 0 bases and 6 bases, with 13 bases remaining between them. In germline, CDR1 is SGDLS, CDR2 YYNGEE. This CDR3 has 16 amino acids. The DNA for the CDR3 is TGTGCCAGCAGCGTAGGCCTGGTTGGGGCTAATTCACCCCTCCACTTT. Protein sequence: CASSVGLVGANSPLHF.

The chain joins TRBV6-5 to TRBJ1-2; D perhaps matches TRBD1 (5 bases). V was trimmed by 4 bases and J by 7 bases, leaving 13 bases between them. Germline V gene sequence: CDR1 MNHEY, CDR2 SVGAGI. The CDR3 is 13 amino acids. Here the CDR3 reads CASSSAGYGGYTF. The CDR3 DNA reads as TGTGCCAGCAGTTCGGCAGGGTACGGTGGCTACACCTTC.

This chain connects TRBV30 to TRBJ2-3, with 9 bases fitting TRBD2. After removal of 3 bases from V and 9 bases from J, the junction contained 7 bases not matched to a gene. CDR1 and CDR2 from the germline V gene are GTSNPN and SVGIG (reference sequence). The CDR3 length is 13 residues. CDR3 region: CAWSEGLAGTQYF. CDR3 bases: TGTGCCTGGAGCGAGGGACTAGCCGGAACGCAGTATTTT.

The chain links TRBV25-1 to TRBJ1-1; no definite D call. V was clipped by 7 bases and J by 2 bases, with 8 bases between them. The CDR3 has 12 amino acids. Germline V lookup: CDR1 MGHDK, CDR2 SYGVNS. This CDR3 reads CASNTVNTEAFF. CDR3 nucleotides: TGTGCCAGCAACACAGTTAACACTGAAGCTTTCTTT.

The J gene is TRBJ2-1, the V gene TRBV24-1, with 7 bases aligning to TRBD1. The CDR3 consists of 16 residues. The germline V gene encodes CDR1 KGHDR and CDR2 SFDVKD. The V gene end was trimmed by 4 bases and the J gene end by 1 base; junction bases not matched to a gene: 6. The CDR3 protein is CATSESGTVSYNEQFF. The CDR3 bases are TGTGCCACCAGTGAATCCGGGACAGTGTCCTACAATGAGCAGTTCTTC.

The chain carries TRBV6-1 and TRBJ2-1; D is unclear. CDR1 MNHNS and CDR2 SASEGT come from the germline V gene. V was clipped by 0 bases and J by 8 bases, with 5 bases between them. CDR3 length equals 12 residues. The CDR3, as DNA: TGTGCCAGCAGTGAAGCGCTAGATGAGCAGTTCTTC. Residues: CASSEALDEQFF.

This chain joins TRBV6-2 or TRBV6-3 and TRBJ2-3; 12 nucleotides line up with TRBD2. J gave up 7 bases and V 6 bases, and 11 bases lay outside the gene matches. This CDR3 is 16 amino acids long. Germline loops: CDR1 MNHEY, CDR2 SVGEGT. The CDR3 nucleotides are TGTGCCAGCAGCGCAGACGGGACTAGCGGGCCAAATACGCAGTATTTT. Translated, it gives CASSADGTSGPNTQYF.

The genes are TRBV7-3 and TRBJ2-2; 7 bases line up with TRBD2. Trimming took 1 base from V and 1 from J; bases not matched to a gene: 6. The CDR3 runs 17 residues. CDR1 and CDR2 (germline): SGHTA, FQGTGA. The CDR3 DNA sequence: TGTGCCAGCAGCTTAAACCCCCCGGGGGGGAACACCGGGGAGCTGTTTTTT. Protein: CASSLNPPGGNTGELFF. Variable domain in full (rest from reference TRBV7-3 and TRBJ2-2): GAGVSQTPSNKVTEKGKYVELRCDPISGHTALYWYRQSLGQGPEFLIYFQGTGAADDSGLPNDRFFAVRPEGSVSTLKIQRTERGDSAVYLCASSLNPPGGNTGELFFGEGSRLTVL.

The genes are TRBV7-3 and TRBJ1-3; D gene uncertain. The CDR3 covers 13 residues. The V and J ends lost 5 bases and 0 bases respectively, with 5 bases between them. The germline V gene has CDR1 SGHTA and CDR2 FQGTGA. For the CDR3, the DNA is TGTGCCAGCAGCCCAGACTCTGGAAACACCATATATTTT. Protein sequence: CASSPDSGNTIYF.

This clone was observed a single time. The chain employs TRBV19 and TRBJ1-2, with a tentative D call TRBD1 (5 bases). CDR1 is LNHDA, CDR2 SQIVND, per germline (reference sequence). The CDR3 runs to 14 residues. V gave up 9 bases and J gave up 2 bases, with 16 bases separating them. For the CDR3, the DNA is TGTGCCAGCGTGTCGGGGGGAGAGAACTATGGCTACACCTTC. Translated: CASVSGGENYGYTF.

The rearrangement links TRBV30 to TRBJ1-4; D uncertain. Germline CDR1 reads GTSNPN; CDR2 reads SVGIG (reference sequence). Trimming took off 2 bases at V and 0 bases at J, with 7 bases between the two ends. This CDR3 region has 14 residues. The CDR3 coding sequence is TGTGCCTGGAGTATGCAGGCAACTAATGAAAAACTGTTTTTT. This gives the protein CAWSMQATNEKLFF.

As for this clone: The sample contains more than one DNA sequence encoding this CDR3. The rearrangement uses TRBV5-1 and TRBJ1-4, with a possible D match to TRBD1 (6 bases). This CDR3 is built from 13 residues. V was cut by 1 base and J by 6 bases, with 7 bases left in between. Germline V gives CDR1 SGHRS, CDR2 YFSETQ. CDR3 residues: CASSLSGDEKLFF. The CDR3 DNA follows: TGCGCCAGCAGCTTGTCAGGGGATGAAAAACTGTTTTTT.

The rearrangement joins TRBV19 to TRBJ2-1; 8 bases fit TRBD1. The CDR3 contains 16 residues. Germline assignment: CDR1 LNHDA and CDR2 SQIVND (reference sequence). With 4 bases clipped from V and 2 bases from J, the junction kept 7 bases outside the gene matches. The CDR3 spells CASSRTGTGPYNEQFF. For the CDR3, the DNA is TGTGCCAGTAGTAGAACCGGGACAGGCCCCTACAATGAGCAGTTCTTC.